The 28 T cell receptor beta chains in this list originate from one sample, sequenced in a study of graft-versus-host responses after intestinal transplantation. Antigen specificity for these receptors is unknown. Profiling relied on immunoSEQ multiplex PCR, and the TCRdb table lists in-frame clones only, not all of them. The table includes about 50,000 clones, roughly 91% detected once. The source was unstimulated CD4+ T cells sorted from spleen or lymph node cells, collected before transplant. These receptors came from a human donor who was the organ donor for an intestinal transplant.

V and J are TRBV28 and TRBJ2-7, with 9 positions matching TRBD1. The trim removed 2 bases at V and 6 bases at J, leaving 2 bases unmatched. The CDR3 contains 13 residues. Germline V gene data show CDR1 as MDHEN and CDR2 as SYDVKM. CDR3 protein: CASSLTGGGEQYF. Written as DNA, the CDR3 is TGTGCCAGCAGTTTAACAGGGGGCGGCGAGCAGTACTTC.

The chain carries TRBV4-3 and TRBJ1-2, with 9 bases identical to TRBD1. CDR1 is LGHNA and CDR2 is YSLEER in the germline V gene. V shed 1 base, J shed 5 bases, and the junction held 5 bases outside the gene matches. This CDR3 contains 15 residues. CDR3 sequence: CASSQAGTGRYGYTF. DNA of the CDR3: TGCGCCAGCAGCCAAGCCGGGACAGGGCGTTATGGCTACACCTTC.

The chain's CDR3 is CASSMGTVFSYEQYF. The CDR3 nucleotides read TGTGCCAGTAGTATGGGGACAGTCTTCTCCTACGAGCAGTACTTC. The genes are TRBV19 and TRBJ2-7, with 7 bases lining up with TRBD1. CDR3 length equals 15 residues. The germline V gene encodes CDR1 LNHDA and CDR2 SQIVND (reference sequence). The ends lost 3 bases at V and 0 bases at J; junction bases unmatched: 5.

This sequence joins TRBV5-1 and TRBJ2-3, with a tentative D call TRBD2 (6 bases). CDR1 and CDR2 from the germline V gene are SGHRS and YFSETQ. Trimming stripped 4 bases from V and 4 bases from J, with 10 bases between. The CDR3 length is 13 residues. The CDR3 bases are TGCGCCAGCAGCCTACGACTAGCAGATACGCAGTATTTT. It encodes CASSLRLADTQYF.

The chain recombines TRBV30 with TRBJ2-1, with D perhaps TRBD1 (5 bases). The V end was cut by 0 bases, the J end by 8 bases, with 14 bases between. The CDR3 runs to 14 residues. Germline lookup yields CDR1 GTSNPN and CDR2 SVGIG (reference sequence). This chain's CDR3 is CAWSVDSVGHEQFF. The CDR3 DNA follows: TGTGCCTGGAGTGTAGATTCAGTGGGGCATGAGCAGTTCTTC.

V is TRBV10-3 and J is TRBJ2-5; TRBD1 might be the D (6 bases). With the DNA end fitting TRBJ2-7 better, the J assignment may be wrong. The CDR3 contains 12 residues. Germline V CDR1 and CDR2: ENHRY, SYGVKD. CDR3: CAIRDSSYEQYF. In DNA, the CDR3 is TGTGCCATCAGGGACAGCTCCTACGAGCAGTACTTC.

This chain uses TRBV28 with TRBJ2-3, with 9 bases lining up with TRBD1. Unmatched junction bases numbered 7, after V lost 7 bases and J lost 2 bases. This CDR3 is built from 15 residues. Germline loops: CDR1 MDHEN, CDR2 SYDVKM. CDR3 in amino acids: CASNHRDRATDTQYF. The CDR3 region has the DNA TGTGCCAGCAACCACCGGGACAGGGCCACAGATACGCAGTATTTT.

This clone occurred once. V and J are TRBV6-4 and TRBJ2-3, with 11 bases fitting TRBD2. The CDR3 length is 15 residues. Trimming at V came to 5 bases and at J to 0 bases, leaving 1 base not matched to a gene. Germline CDR1 reads MRHNA; CDR2 reads SNTAGT. CDR3 coding DNA: TGTGCCAGCAGTCGGACTAGCGGGAGCACAGATACGCAGTATTTT. The encoded protein is CASSRTSGSTDTQYF.

The chain carries TRBV4-3 and TRBJ1-5, with D unresolved. Germline CDR1 reads LGHNA; CDR2 reads YSLEER. The V gene lost 1 base and the J gene lost 2 bases, with 12 bases spanning the gap. CDR3 length: 16 residues. The CDR3 reads CASSQGEVQGNQPQHF. The CDR3 bases are TGCGCCAGCAGCCAAGGGGAAGTGCAGGGCAATCAGCCCCAGCATTTT.

The CDR3 loop reads CASSLLGTDTQYF. For the CDR3, the DNA is TGTGCCAGCAGCTTACTAGGGACAGATACGCAGTATTTT. This chain uses TRBV7-2 with TRBJ2-3; D not resolved. The V end was cut by 2 bases, the J end by 3 bases, with 6 bases between. The CDR3 length is 13 residues. CDR1 and CDR2 (germline): SGHTA, FQGNSA.

The chain uses TRBV7-9 and TRBJ1-2; 7 nucleotides align to TRBD1. Germline trimming cut 4 bases from V and 8 bases from J; bases unmatched to any gene: 13. From germline, CDR1 is SEHNR and CDR2 FQNEAQ (reference sequence). The CDR3 sequence is 15 residues long. The chain's CDR3 is CASSSTDRDLSGYTF. In DNA, the CDR3 is TGTGCCAGCAGCTCGACCGACAGGGATCTGTCAGGCTACACCTTC.

The chain employs TRBV7-2 and TRBJ1-2; possibly TRBD1 for D (5 bases). V was clipped by 1 base and J by 6 bases, with 9 bases between them. Germline V gene sequence: CDR1 SGHTA, CDR2 FQGNSA. The CDR3 spans 13 residues. The CDR3 sequence is CASSLGAGNGYTF. The CDR3 nucleotides are TGTGCCAGCAGCTTAGGGGCAGGGAATGGCTACACCTTC.

V and J are TRBV7-2 and TRBJ2-7, with TRBD2 matching over 9 bases. The CDR3 has 15 amino acids. CDR1 and CDR2 (germline): SGHTA, FQGNSA. After removal of 1 base from V and 4 bases from J, the junction contained 5 bases not matched to a gene. CDR3 DNA sequence: TGTGCCAGCAGCTTAGGTCCGACTAGCGGATACGAGCAGTACTTC. Translated: CASSLGPTSGYEQYF.

The chain is built from TRBV6-1 and TRBJ2-1; 9 bases fit TRBD2. J was trimmed by 3 bases and V by 3 bases; bases with no gene match: 9. CDR3 length: 17 residues. Germline V gene data show CDR1 as MNHNS and CDR2 as SASEGT. The CDR3: CASSDRPTSGIYNEQFF. In nucleotides, the CDR3 is TGTGCCAGCAGTGATCGACCGACTAGCGGAATCTACAATGAGCAGTTCTTC.

The rearrangement joins TRBV30 to TRBJ1-3; D is uncertain. Germline V gives CDR1 GTSNPN, CDR2 SVGIG (reference sequence). This CDR3 region has 14 residues. Trimming took off 4 bases at V and 0 bases at J, with 10 bases between the two ends. This chain's CDR3 is CAWNRLFSGNTIYF. The CDR3 DNA sequence: TGTGCCTGGAATAGACTGTTCTCTGGAAACACCATATATTTT.

V usage is TRBV11-2 and J usage is TRBJ2-3; D is unclear. The CDR3 contains 14 residues. Germline assignment: CDR1 SGHAT and CDR2 FQNNGV. V shed 0 bases and J shed 0 bases, with 4 bases lying between them. The CDR3 is CASSLEQSTDTQYF. DNA for the CDR3: TGTGCCAGCAGCTTAGAACAAAGCACAGATACGCAGTATTTT.

The chain has TRBV28 and TRBJ2-4, with TRBD1 identical over 9 bases. This CDR3 contains 16 residues. Unmatched junction bases numbered 7, after V lost 5 bases and J lost 2 bases. CDR1 MDHEN and CDR2 SYDVKM come from the germline V gene. CDR3 in DNA: TGTGCCAGCAGTCAAACCGGGACAGGGCCCAAAAACATTCAGTACTTC. Translated, it gives CASSQTGTGPKNIQYF.

This chain links TRBV4-2 with TRBJ2-1; 10 bases are a match to TRBD2. Looked up from germline, CDR1 is LGHNA and CDR2 is YNFKEQ. After removal of 1 base from V and 7 bases from J, the junction contained 10 bases not matched to a gene. CDR3 length: 17 amino acids. The chain's CDR3 is CASSQGWITSGNNEQFF. CDR3 sequence (DNA): TGTGCCAGCAGCCAAGGATGGATCACTAGCGGGAATAATGAGCAGTTCTTC.

Turning to this clone: Other nucleotide sequences in the sample specify the same CDR3. The chain couples TRBV7-8 to TRBJ2-5, with 12 bases lining up with TRBD2. Germline CDR1 reads SGHVS; CDR2 reads FQNEAQ. The CDR3 runs to 18 residues. The ends lost 5 bases at V and 5 bases at J; junction bases unmatched: 15. CDR3 sequence (DNA): TGTGCCAGCAGCCGACCCCTAGCGGGAGGGCCGGGGATGGAGACCCAGTACTTC. It encodes CASSRPLAGGPGMETQYF.

The chain couples TRBV28 to TRBJ1-1; D remains ambiguous. The CDR3 is 13 amino acids. V lost 7 bases and J lost 0, with 9 bases in between. Germline V gene data show CDR1 as MDHEN and CDR2 as SYDVKM. CDR3 sequence (DNA): TGTGCCAGCACTGGAGGGTTGAACACTGAAGCTTTCTTT. Translation: CASTGGLNTEAFF.

The CDR3 region has the DNA TGTGCCATCGGACAGGAGAACTACGAGCAGTACTTC. Protein product: CAIGQENYEQYF. This sequence joins TRBV10-3 and TRBJ2-7, with TRBD1 matching 7 bases. Germline values: CDR1 ENHRY, CDR2 SYGVKD. The CDR3 runs 12 residues. Trimming at V came to 8 bases and at J to 3 bases, leaving 4 bases not matched to a gene.

Only one count was recorded for this clone. The rearrangement uses TRBV5-1 and TRBJ2-7; TRBD2 matches 10 bases. Germline V gene data show CDR1 as SGHRS and CDR2 as YFSETQ. CDR3 length equals 15 residues. After removal of 4 bases from V and 4 bases from J, the junction contained 8 bases not matched to a gene. The DNA for the CDR3 is TGCGCCAGCAGCAGGCTTAGCGGGGGGCAGTACGAGCAGTACTTC. It codes for CASSRLSGGQYEQYF.

The CDR3 sequence: CASSYGTGGLDTGELFF. The CDR3 DNA is TGTGCCAGTAGTTACGGGACAGGGGGTTTAGACACCGGGGAGCTGTTTTTT. The gene calls are TRBV19 and TRBJ2-2; 11 bases align to TRBD1. CDR1 and CDR2 (germline): LNHDA, SQIVND (reference sequence). This CDR3 region has 17 residues. V trimming: 5 bases; J trimming: 3 bases; junction bases outside the gene matches: 8.

This clone is classed as large. The rearrangement links TRBV2 to TRBJ1-3, with unresolved D. Between the trimmed V and J ends, which lost 5 bases and 6 bases, there was a span of 8 bases. From germline, CDR1 is SNHLY and CDR2 FYNNEI. CDR3 length equals 12 residues. The CDR3 coding sequence is TGTGCCAGCAGTACGGAACCAAACACCATATATTTT. This sequence encodes CASSTEPNTIYF.

The V call is TRBV11-2, the J call TRBJ1-5; no firm D call. Germline V gene sequence: CDR1 SGHAT, CDR2 FQNNGV. The CDR3 length is 14 residues. The germline V and J ends were trimmed by 0 bases and 4 bases, with 7 bases remaining between them. The CDR3 spells CASSLDRFNQPQHF. The CDR3 DNA reads TGTGCCAGCAGCTTAGATAGGTTTAATCAGCCCCAGCATTTT.

The chain couples TRBV6-6 to TRBJ2-2, with TRBD2 identical over 7 bases. The CDR3 is 15 amino acids. CDR1 and CDR2 from the germline V gene are MNHNY and SVGAGI (reference sequence). Germline trimming cut 6 bases from V and 0 bases from J; bases unmatched to any gene: 4. The CDR3, as DNA: TGTGCCAGCAGATTGACTAGCCCGAACACCGGGGAGCTGTTTTTT. Protein product: CASRLTSPNTGELFF.

The rearrangement links TRBV5-1 to TRBJ2-1; the D is unclear. CDR1 is SGHRS and CDR2 is YFSETQ in the germline V gene. The CDR3 consists of 15 residues. The V end was cut by 0 bases, the J end by 2 bases, with 9 bases between. CDR3 coding DNA: TGCGCCAGCAGCTTGGCCGGTATAGCCTACAATGAGCAGTTCTTC. Translated, it gives CASSLAGIAYNEQFF.

This clone was observed a single time. This chain links TRBV2 with TRBJ2-2; 9 positions match TRBD2. Germline V gene lookup returns CDR1 SNHLY and CDR2 FYNNEI. The CDR3 spans 14 residues. The V and J ends lost 9 bases and 2 bases, in that order; junction bases with no gene match: 4. The DNA for the CDR3 is TGTGCCAGGACTAGCGGACCAAACACCGGGGAGCTGTTTTTT. Protein: CARTSGPNTGELFF.